A single sample gave rise to the 8 T cell receptor beta chains below, sequenced in a study of T cell responses to AZD1222 COVID-19 vaccine. Generated by immunoSEQ multiplex PCR, the TCRdb table keeps only in-frame clones and is missing some. Among around 80,000 clones listed, under 95% were seen once. Specimen: peripheral blood, collected 28 days after the second AZD1222 dose. Receptors were obtained from an adult who received the AZD1222 COVID-19 vaccine.

The gene calls are TRBV7-9 and TRBJ1-2; D not certain. The germline gives CDR1 SEHNR, CDR2 FQNEAQ (reference sequence). This CDR3 spans 14 amino acids. V dropped 4 bases and J dropped 3 bases, with 12 bases sitting between them. CDR3 in DNA: TGTGCCAGCAGCTCGCCCCCGGTTTACTATGGCTACACCTTC. It encodes CASSSPPVYYGYTF.

V usage is TRBV9 and J usage is TRBJ1-3; no firm D call. Per the germline V gene, CDR1 is SGDLS and CDR2 is YYNGEE. This CDR3 is built from 13 residues. Trimming cost V 0 bases and J 4 bases, with 5 bases left between them. The CDR3, as DNA: TGTGCCAGCAGCGTAGCCCCCGGAAACACCATATATTTT. It codes for CASSVAPGNTIYF.

The genes are TRBV5-1 and TRBJ1-2; TRBD1 is a possible D gene (5 bases). The CDR3 is 14 residues long. Germline V CDR1 and CDR2: SGHRS, YFSETQ. Trimming removed 4 bases from V and 4 bases from J, with 14 bases in between. In DNA, the CDR3 is TGCGCCAGCAGCATCTCCGGGACGGGCTATGGCTACACCTTC. Translation gives CASSISGTGYGYTF.

The rearrangement uses TRBV14 and TRBJ2-5, with D perhaps matching TRBD2 (5 bases). V was clipped by 3 bases and J by 7 bases, with 9 bases between them. The CDR3 sequence is 12 residues long. CDR1 SGHDN and CDR2 FVKESK come from the germline V gene. CDR3 bases: TGTGCCAGCAGCCAGGGAGTAGGGACCCAGTACTTC. Translation: CASSQGVGTQYF.

The chain employs TRBV19 and TRBJ1-2; D is perhaps TRBD1 (6 bases). From germline, CDR1 is LNHDA and CDR2 SQIVND (reference sequence). V lost 6 bases and J 0 bases, leaving 17 bases between the germline ends. The CDR3 is 16 residues long. CDR3: CASRIIYGGPNYGYTF. The CDR3 nucleotides read TGTGCCAGTAGGATAATATACGGGGGGCCTAACTATGGCTACACCTTC.

V and J are TRBV18 and TRBJ2-2, with TRBD2 as a possible D gene (6 bases). V gave up 4 bases and J gave up 0 bases, with 12 bases separating them. The germline V gene encodes CDR1 KGHSH and CDR2 LQKENI. The CDR3 covers 16 residues. DNA of the CDR3: TGTGCCAGCTCACTCGGAGGGGCCGCGAACACCGGGGAGCTGTTTTTT. It yields the protein CASSLGGAANTGELFF.

The CDR3: CASSLSGGLYYGYTF. The CDR3 DNA follows: TGTGCCAGCAGTTTATCGGGGGGTTTGTACTATGGCTACACCTTC. The chain couples TRBV27 to TRBJ1-2; tentative D call: TRBD1 (5 bases). The CDR3 spans 15 residues. CDR1 is MNHEY, CDR2 SMNVEV, per germline (reference sequence). V was cut by 0 bases and J by 3 bases, with 11 bases left in between.

V usage is TRBV15 and J usage is TRBJ2-5; D is ambiguous. V lost 5 bases and J 5 bases, leaving 18 bases between the germline ends. The CDR3 is 15 amino acids. Germline assignment: CDR1 LNHNV and CDR2 YYDKDF (reference sequence). The CDR3 DNA sequence: TGTGCCACCAGCGCCCCTCAGGCCCTTCAGGAGACCCAGTACTTC. Its translation: CATSAPQALQETQYF.